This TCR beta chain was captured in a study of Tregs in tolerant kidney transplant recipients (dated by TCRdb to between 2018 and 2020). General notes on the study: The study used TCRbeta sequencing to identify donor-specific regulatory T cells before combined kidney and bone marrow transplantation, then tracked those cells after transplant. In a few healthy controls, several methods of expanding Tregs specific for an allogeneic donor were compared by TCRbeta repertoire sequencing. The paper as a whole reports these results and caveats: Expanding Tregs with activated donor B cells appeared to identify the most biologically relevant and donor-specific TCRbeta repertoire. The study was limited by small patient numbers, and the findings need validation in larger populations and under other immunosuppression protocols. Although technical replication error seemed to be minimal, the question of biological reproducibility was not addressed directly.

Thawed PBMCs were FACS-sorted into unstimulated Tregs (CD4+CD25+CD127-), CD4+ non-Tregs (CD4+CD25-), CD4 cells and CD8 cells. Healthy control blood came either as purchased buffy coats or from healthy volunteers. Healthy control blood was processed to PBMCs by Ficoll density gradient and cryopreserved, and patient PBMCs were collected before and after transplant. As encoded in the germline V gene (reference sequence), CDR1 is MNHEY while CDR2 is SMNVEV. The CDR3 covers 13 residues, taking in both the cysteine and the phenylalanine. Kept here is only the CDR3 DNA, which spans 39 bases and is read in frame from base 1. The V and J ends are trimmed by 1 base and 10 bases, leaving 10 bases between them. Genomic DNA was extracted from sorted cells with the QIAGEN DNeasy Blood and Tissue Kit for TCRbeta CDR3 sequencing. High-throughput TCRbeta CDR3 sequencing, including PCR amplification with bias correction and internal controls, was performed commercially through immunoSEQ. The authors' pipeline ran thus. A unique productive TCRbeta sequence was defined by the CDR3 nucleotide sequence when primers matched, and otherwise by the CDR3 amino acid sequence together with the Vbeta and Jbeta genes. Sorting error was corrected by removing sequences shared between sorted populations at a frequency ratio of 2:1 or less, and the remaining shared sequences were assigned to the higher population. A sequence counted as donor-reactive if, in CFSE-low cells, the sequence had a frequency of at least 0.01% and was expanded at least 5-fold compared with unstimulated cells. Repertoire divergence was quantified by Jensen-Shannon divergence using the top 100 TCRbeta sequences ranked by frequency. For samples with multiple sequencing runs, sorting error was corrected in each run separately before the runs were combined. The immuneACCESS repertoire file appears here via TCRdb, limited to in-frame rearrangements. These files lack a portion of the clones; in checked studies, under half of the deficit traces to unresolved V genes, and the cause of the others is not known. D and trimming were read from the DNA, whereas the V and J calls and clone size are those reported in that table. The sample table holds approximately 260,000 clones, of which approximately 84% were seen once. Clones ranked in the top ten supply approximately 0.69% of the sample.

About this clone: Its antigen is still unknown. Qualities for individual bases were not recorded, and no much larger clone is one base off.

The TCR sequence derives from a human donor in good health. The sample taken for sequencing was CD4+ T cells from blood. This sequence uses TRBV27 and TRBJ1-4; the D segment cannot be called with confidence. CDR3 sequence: CASSLLGRPKLFF. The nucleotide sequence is TGTGCCAGCAGTTTATTAGGACGACCAAAACTGTTTTTT.